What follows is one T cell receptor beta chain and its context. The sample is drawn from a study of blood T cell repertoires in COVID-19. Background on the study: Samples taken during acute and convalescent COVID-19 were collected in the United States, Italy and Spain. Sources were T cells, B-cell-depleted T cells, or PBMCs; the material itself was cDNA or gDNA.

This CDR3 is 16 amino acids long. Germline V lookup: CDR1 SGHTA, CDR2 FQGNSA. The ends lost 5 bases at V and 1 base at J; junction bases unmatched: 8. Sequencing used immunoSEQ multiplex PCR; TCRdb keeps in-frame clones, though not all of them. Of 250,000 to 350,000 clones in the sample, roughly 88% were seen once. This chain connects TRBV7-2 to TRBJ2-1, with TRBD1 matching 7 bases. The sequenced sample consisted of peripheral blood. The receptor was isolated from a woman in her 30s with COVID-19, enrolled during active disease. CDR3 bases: TGTGCCAGCAGCCCAAGGACAGGTAGGTCCTACAATGAGCAGTTCTTC. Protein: CASSPRTGRSYNEQFF.